These 9 T cell receptor beta chains were sequenced from one sample in a study of shared clonotypes between healthy human individuals. Clones were sequenced by immunoSEQ multiplex PCR, and TCRdb holds only the in-frame ones, with some missing. This sample has 660,000 or so clones, with 95% to 97% found just once. The naive CD8 population came from CD45RO-negative cells selected for CCR7, without terminally differentiated effector memory CD45RA+ cells. Sequenced sample: naive CD8+ T cells sorted from blood. The receptors were sampled from a woman aged 25 to 45 in good health.

This chain uses TRBV7-2 with TRBJ2-5, with TRBD2 matching 12 bases. Germline CDR1 reads SGHTA; CDR2 reads FQGNSA. With V trimmed by 3 bases and J by 4 bases, 6 bases remained unmatched. The CDR3 consists of 16 residues. DNA for the CDR3: TGTGCCAGCAGCTTGACTAGCGGGAGAGACTCAGAGACCCAGTACTTC. As protein: CASSLTSGRDSETQYF.

V is TRBV27 and J is TRBJ1-2, with D possibly TRBD1 on 5 matching bases. Trimming cost V 5 bases and J 4 bases, with 11 bases left between them. Germline V gives CDR1 MNHEY, CDR2 SMNVEV (reference sequence). The CDR3 runs to 13 residues. The CDR3 nucleotides are TGTGCCAGCAGTCCGGGACGGAGCTATGGCTACACCTTC. Translation gives CASSPGRSYGYTF.

V gene TRBV7-2 combines with J gene TRBJ2-7; no definite D call. CDR1 and CDR2 (germline): SGHTA, FQGNSA. The CDR3 runs to 12 residues. Trimming stripped 1 base from V and 7 bases from J, with 8 bases between. CDR3 bases: TGTGCCAGCAGCTTAGTGAAGACTGAGCAGTACTTC. This translates into CASSLVKTEQYF.

The chain is built from TRBV28 and TRBJ2-1; TRBD2 is a possible D gene (7 bases). Germline CDR1 MDHEN, CDR2 SYDVKM. The ends were cut back, 7 bases at V and 7 bases at J, with 23 bases in the middle. CDR3 length: 16 residues. This chain's CDR3 is CASTSGGGRLWNEQFF. CDR3 nucleotides: TGTGCCAGCACCAGTGGGGGCGGGAGATTGTGGAATGAGCAGTTCTTC.

V gene TRBV15 combines with J gene TRBJ2-2, with a weak D call TRBD1 (7 bases). Germline CDR1 LNHNV, CDR2 YYDKDF (reference sequence). The V end was cut by 5 bases, the J end by 3 bases, with 16 bases between. The CDR3 is 16 amino acids. The CDR3: CATSGSGGGYTGELFF. As DNA, the CDR3 is TGTGCCACCAGCGGAAGTGGAGGGGGCTACACCGGGGAGCTGTTTTTT.

This chain uses TRBV15 with TRBJ1-1; D gene unclear. This CDR3 spans 13 amino acids. V was clipped by 0 bases and J by 4 bases, with 6 bases between them. CDR1 is LNHNV and CDR2 is YYDKDF in the germline V gene (reference sequence). CDR3 amino acids: CATSRDRRTEAFF. DNA of the CDR3: TGTGCCACCAGCAGAGACCGGCGCACTGAAGCTTTCTTT.

The sample holds one count of this clone. The CDR3 DNA reads as TGTGCCACCAGCAGTAGTGGGACGGACAGGGGGCTTCAAGAGACCCAGTACTTC. Translating it yields CATSSSGTDRGLQETQYF. The V call is TRBV15, the J call TRBJ2-5; 11 bases agree with TRBD1. V lost 3 bases to trimming and J lost 2 bases; unmatched junction nucleotides: 11. Germline CDR1 and CDR2: LNHNV and YYDKDF (reference sequence). The CDR3 has 18 residues.

This chain uses TRBV9 with TRBJ1-4; D remains unclear. V lost 0 bases and J 0 bases, leaving 3 bases between the germline ends. From germline, CDR1 is SGDLS and CDR2 YYNGEE. The CDR3 spans 14 residues. The CDR3 loop reads CASSVDATNEKLFF. The CDR3 DNA reads TGTGCCAGCAGCGTAGACGCAACTAATGAAAAACTGTTTTTT.

The chain is built from TRBV7-9 and TRBJ2-2; maybe TRBD1 (5 bases). From germline, CDR1 is SEHNR and CDR2 FQNEAQ (reference sequence). The length of the CDR3 is 17 residues. The ends were cut back, 1 base at V and 5 bases at J, with 17 bases in the middle. Here the CDR3 DNA reads TGTGCCAGCAGCTTAGGAAAAGGGGCGGTTCGGACCGGGGAGCTGTTTTTT. It yields the protein CASSLGKGAVRTGELFF.